The clone carrying this TCR beta chain was found a few times. The target antigen is unknown. TCRdb used MiXCR to reprocess the 5' RACE reads, holding one entry per CDR3 protein. The table has over 400,000 distinct CDR3 sequences, under 25% seen once; the top ten hold around 13%. These data originate in a study of T-cell memory formation after mild COVID-19. Notes on the study in general: Confirmation of SARS-CoV-2 specificity was lacking for second-wave clones peaking day 37.

The CDR3 is made up of 17 amino acids. Per the germline V gene, CDR1 is SEHNR and CDR2 is FQNEAQ (reference sequence). V gave up 2 bases and J gave up 5 bases, with 21 bases separating them. The chain has TRBV7-9 and TRBJ2-5; weak D call: TRBD2 (5 bases). The sample was PBMCs or a T cell subset sorted from them (not recorded which). This sequence originates from an adult woman who had mild COVID-19 (a few samples of this study predate the infection). Cell type and time point are not known. Written as DNA, the CDR3 is TGTGCCAGCAGCTTAAGGCCCCTAGGACGGCCGGGGGAGACCCAGTACTTC. This sequence encodes CASSLRPLGRPGETQYF.